One sample yielded the 18 T cell receptor beta chains listed below, sequenced in a study of CD8 T cells in Susac syndrome. RNA, at about 0.5 to 1 ug, was reverse transcribed with random hexamers. Using its own MiXCR run on the immunoSEQ multiplex PCR reads, TCRdb lists one record per CDR3 protein. The repertoire consists of around 130,000 distinct CDR3 sequences, with about 95% occurring once and the leading ten covering more than 0.1%. Sequences were obtained from CD4+ T cells from PBMCs. These receptors were taken from a human donor in good health.

The V gene is TRBV6-6, the J gene TRBJ2-3; 11 positions match TRBD1. V lost 0 bases to trimming and J lost 10 bases; unmatched junction nucleotides: 9. Germline loops: CDR1 MNHNY, CDR2 SVGAGI (reference sequence). CDR3 length equals 16 residues. This chain's CDR3 is CASSYSTGTGGTSQYF. DNA for the CDR3: TGTGCCAGCAGTTACTCGACCGGGACAGGGGGGACGTCGCAGTATTTT.

The chain couples TRBV29-1 to TRBJ2-4; D is perhaps TRBD1 or TRBD2 (7 bases each). V lost 1 base and J 8 bases, leaving 15 bases between the germline ends. This CDR3 spans 14 amino acids. CDR1 and CDR2 from the germline V gene are SQVTM and ANQGSEA. The CDR3 bases are TGCAGCGTTGAAGGGGTGACAGGGAGGGACATTCAGTACTTC. Its translation: CSVEGVTGRDIQYF.

This rearrangement joins TRBV29-1 to TRBJ2-1; 9 bases fit TRBD2. The CDR3 extends over 14 amino acids. The V gene's germline CDR1 is SQVTM and CDR2 ANQGSEA. With V trimmed by 7 bases and J by 0 bases, 4 bases remained unmatched. In DNA, the CDR3 is TGCAGCGCCCCGACTAGCGGCTCCTACAATGAGCAGTTCTTC. Residues: CSAPTSGSYNEQFF.

The rearrangement links TRBV27 to TRBJ2-7, with 11 nucleotides matching TRBD1. Germline trimming cut 5 bases from V and 7 bases from J; bases unmatched to any gene: 10. This CDR3 contains 15 residues. The germline V gene encodes CDR1 MNHEY and CDR2 SMNVEV (reference sequence). DNA for the CDR3: TGTGCCAGCAGTACAACCGGGACAGGGGGATATGAGCAGTACTTC. Protein sequence: CASSTTGTGGYEQYF.

The V call is TRBV28, the J call TRBJ2-5; 8 nucleotides match TRBD2. Germline V CDR1 and CDR2: MDHEN, SYDVKM. This CDR3 is built from 16 residues. J lost 5 bases, V lost 5 bases, and 13 bases had no gene match. DNA for the CDR3: TGTGCCAGCAGTCCCCCCAGGTTAGCGGGAATGGAGACCCAGTACTTC. It codes for CASSPPRLAGMETQYF.

The V gene is TRBV6-1, the J gene TRBJ2-7; 10 bases agree with TRBD1. The CDR3 runs 17 residues. Germline CDR1 reads MNHNS; CDR2 reads SASEGT. The ends lost 6 bases at V and 6 bases at J; junction bases unmatched: 17. The CDR3 loop reads CASSREAGTGVEGEQYF. In DNA, the CDR3 is TGTGCCAGCAGCCGCGAGGCCGGGACAGGGGTAGAGGGCGAGCAGTACTTC.

The genes are TRBV2 and TRBJ2-5; 7 nucleotides line up with TRBD2. With 4 bases clipped from V and 4 bases from J, the junction kept 9 bases outside the gene matches. The CDR3 contains 15 residues. Germline V gene data show CDR1 as SNHLY and CDR2 as FYNNEI. The CDR3 DNA reads TGTGCCAGCAGTGTCCGTGGGAGGGCCATAGAGACCCAGTACTTC. Translated: CASSVRGRAIETQYF.

The chain uses TRBV5-1 and TRBJ2-1, with D maybe TRBD1 (6 bases). This CDR3 is 15 amino acids long. Germline V gives CDR1 SGHRS, CDR2 YFSETQ. Trimming cost V 3 bases and J 6 bases, with 16 bases left between them. The CDR3 region has the DNA TGCGCCAGCAGCTGGAATTTACAGGGTTCCAATGAGCAGTTCTTC. Amino acids: CASSWNLQGSNEQFF.

This chain joins TRBV29-1 and TRBJ1-1; D gene uncertain. The germline V gene encodes CDR1 SQVTM and CDR2 ANQGSEA. The CDR3 extends over 13 amino acids. V was trimmed by 0 bases and J by 1 base, leaving 6 bases between them. In nucleotides, the CDR3 is TGCAGCGTTGAAGATCGGACGAACACTGAAGCTTTCTTT. It translates to CSVEDRTNTEAFF.

The chain has TRBV7-2 and TRBJ1-2, with D hard to call. Germline V gene lookup returns CDR1 SGHTA and CDR2 FQGNSA. V lost 4 bases and J lost 3, with 6 bases in between. CDR3 size: 12 residues. The CDR3 DNA follows: TGTGCCAGCAGCTGGGATCACTATGGCTACACCTTC. It translates to CASSWDHYGYTF.

This chain uses TRBV5-1 with TRBJ2-7; 8 bases agree with TRBD2. Germline CDR1 SGHRS, CDR2 YFSETQ. Unmatched junction bases numbered 15, after V lost 0 bases and J lost 7 bases. The CDR3 contains 17 residues. The CDR3: CASSLEALAGGSKEQYF. CDR3 nucleotide sequence: TGCGCCAGCAGCTTGGAGGCACTGGCGGGAGGATCAAAAGAGCAGTACTTC.

V is TRBV19 and J is TRBJ1-5; D gene unclear. Germline V gene data show CDR1 as LNHDA and CDR2 as SQIVND (reference sequence). This CDR3 has 14 residues. With 6 bases removed from V and 7 bases from J, the gap between germline ends came to 16 bases. Here the CDR3 reads CASRDLKGTQPQHF. CDR3 DNA: TGTGCCAGTAGGGATCTCAAAGGAACCCAGCCCCAGCATTTT.

This chain uses TRBV19 with TRBJ1-2, with 8 nucleotides matching TRBD1. V lost 7 bases and J lost 4; bases outside the gene matches: 17. In germline, CDR1 is LNHDA, CDR2 SQIVND (reference sequence). The CDR3 spans 17 residues. For the CDR3, the DNA is TGTGCCAGTATATCCCCAATCGGGCAGGGGGCTGGCTATGGCTACACCTTC. As protein: CASISPIGQGAGYGYTF.

The chain is built from TRBV5-1 and TRBJ2-1; no clear D. The CDR3 spans 12 residues. V shed 0 bases and J shed 9 bases, with 7 bases lying between them. Per germline, CDR1 SGHRS and CDR2 YFSETQ. CDR3 protein: CASSLDVGEQFF. The DNA of the CDR3 is TGCGCCAGCAGCTTGGACGTCGGTGAGCAGTTCTTC.

The CDR3: CASSPGRGAKNIQYF. The CDR3 nucleotides are TGTGCCAGCAGTCCCGGGAGGGGAGCCAAAAACATTCAGTACTTC. The chain couples TRBV27 to TRBJ2-4; 8 bases are a match to TRBD2. V gave up 5 bases and J gave up 0 bases; unmatched junction bases: 3. CDR3 size: 15 residues. Germline lookup yields CDR1 MNHEY and CDR2 SMNVEV (reference sequence).

V usage is TRBV30 and J usage is TRBJ1-1, with TRBD1 matching over 7 bases. Germline V CDR1 and CDR2: GTSNPN, SVGIG (reference sequence). The V and J ends lost 3 bases and 8 bases, in that order; junction bases with no gene match: 3. This CDR3 has 11 amino acids. In DNA, the CDR3 is TGTGCCTGGAGCGACAGGGTGGAAGCTTTCTTT. It encodes CAWSDRVEAFF.

The chain links TRBV12-3 or TRBV12-4 to TRBJ2-3; D is perhaps TRBD2 (5 bases). The ends were cut back, 3 bases at V and 4 bases at J, with 14 bases in the middle. This CDR3 region has 15 residues. CDR3 residues: CASSFRRPSSDTQYF. The CDR3 DNA reads as TGTGCCAGCAGTTTCCGGAGGCCAAGCTCAGATACGCAGTATTTT.

The chain combines TRBV7-2 with TRBJ2-1; tentatively, D is TRBD1 (6 bases). The CDR3 spans 14 residues. The V gene's germline CDR1 is SGHTA and CDR2 FQGNSA. Trimming removed 6 bases at V and 0 bases at J, with 9 bases between. CDR3 coding DNA: TGTGCCAGCAGAGGACAGAGCTCCTACAATGAGCAGTTCTTC. Translation gives CASRGQSSYNEQFF.